Following are 29 T cell receptor beta chains from one sample sequenced in a study of identifying expanded T cells in peripheral blood. Using immunoSEQ multiplex PCR, the repertoire was profiled, and TCRdb retains in-frame clones only, with some absent. Among about 83,000 clones listed, about nine tenths were seen once. Sequences were obtained from blood. The source of these receptors is a person between 18 and 75 years old in good health.

The rearrangement uses TRBV18 and TRBJ1-1; D is unresolved. This CDR3 is built from 16 residues. With 3 bases removed from V and 0 bases from J, the gap between germline ends came to 14 bases. Looked up from germline, CDR1 is KGHSH and CDR2 is LQKENI. CDR3 coding DNA: TGTGCCAGCTCACCGACCGGGTCCGTATTGAACACTGAAGCTTTCTTT. It codes for CASSPTGSVLNTEAFF.

The chain employs TRBV4-1 and TRBJ1-2; D gene unclear. The germline V gene encodes CDR1 MGHRA and CDR2 YSYEKL. The CDR3 extends over 16 amino acids. Deletions cut 4 bases from V and 5 bases from J, with 20 bases between. CDR3 in DNA: TGCGCCAGCAGCCCAGATACCGGGTTCCCGGGGTATGGCTACACCTTC. It is translated as CASSPDTGFPGYGYTF.

The V and J genes are TRBV7-2 and TRBJ2-7; D may be TRBD1 (6 bases). Germline lookup yields CDR1 SGHTA and CDR2 FQGNSA. This CDR3 has 16 residues. The V end lost 3 bases, the J end lost 3 bases, and 18 bases lay between the germline ends. CDR3: CASSFNENREYYEQYF. The DNA of the CDR3 is TGTGCCAGCAGCTTTAACGAAAACAGGGAATACTACGAGCAGTACTTC.

The chain links TRBV28 to TRBJ2-5; 8 bases align to TRBD2. Per germline, CDR1 MDHEN and CDR2 SYDVKM. V lost 3 bases, J lost 5 bases, and 5 bases stayed unmatched. The CDR3 has 14 amino acids. CDR3: CASSFKREWETQYF. The CDR3 coding sequence is TGTGCCAGCAGTTTTAAGCGGGAGTGGGAGACCCAGTACTTC.

This sequence joins TRBV9 and TRBJ1-3; D unclear. V lost 0 bases and J lost 7, with 11 bases in between. Germline V CDR1 and CDR2: SGDLS, YYNGEE. CDR3 length: 14 residues. The CDR3 coding sequence is TGTGCCAGCAGCGTAGACAACATGTTGAACACCATATATTTT. This encodes CASSVDNMLNTIYF.

J is TRBJ1-1 and V is TRBV2, with 9 bases matching TRBD1. Germline loops: CDR1 SNHLY, CDR2 FYNNEI. With 4 bases clipped from V and 8 bases from J, the junction kept 8 bases outside the gene matches. This CDR3 is built from 14 residues. CDR3 region: CASSVYRGLTEAFF. In nucleotides, the CDR3 is TGTGCCAGCAGTGTCTACAGGGGGCTTACCGAAGCTTTCTTT.

The chain combines TRBV19 with TRBJ2-1, with 10 nucleotides matching TRBD2. This CDR3 has 17 residues. V was clipped by 2 bases and J by 6 bases; unmatched bases: 10. The germline V gene has CDR1 LNHDA and CDR2 SQIVND (reference sequence). Here the CDR3 DNA reads TGTGCCAGTAGTATAACCGAGCGGGGGGGTGTCACCAATGAGCAGTTCTTC. Its protein is CASSITERGGVTNEQFF.

The chain couples TRBV28 to TRBJ2-7; D not resolved. The CDR3 length is 17 residues. Germline assignment: CDR1 MDHEN and CDR2 SYDVKM. V shed 7 bases and J shed 1 base, with 23 bases lying between them. This chain's CDR3 is CASTGWVNARVSYEQYF. The CDR3 DNA reads as TGTGCCAGCACCGGGTGGGTAAATGCCCGAGTATCCTACGAGCAGTACTTC.

The CDR3 loop reads CSVADTGGRSDTQYF. The DNA of the CDR3 is TGCAGCGTTGCGGATACAGGGGGTAGATCGGATACGCAGTATTTT. The chain couples TRBV29-1 to TRBJ2-3; 8 bases are a match to TRBD1. Per germline, CDR1 SQVTM and CDR2 ANQGSEA. V lost 4 bases to trimming and J lost 6 bases; unmatched junction nucleotides: 12. The CDR3 has 15 amino acids.

This clone was observed a handful of times. The chain links TRBV7-2 to TRBJ2-1, with 7 bases fitting TRBD1. This CDR3 contains 14 residues. The V and J ends lost 3 bases and 2 bases, in that order; junction bases with no gene match: 1. From germline, CDR1 is SGHTA and CDR2 FQGNSA. The CDR3: CASSLTGPYNEQFF. The CDR3 nucleotides read TGTGCCAGCAGCTTGACAGGGCCCTACAATGAGCAGTTCTTC.

The V and J genes are TRBV29-1 and TRBJ2-5; tentatively, D is TRBD2 (7 bases). Germline V lookup: CDR1 SQVTM, CDR2 ANQGSEA. V gave up 1 base and J gave up 1 base, with 13 bases separating them. The CDR3 is 15 amino acids. The CDR3 loop is CSVEGRGPPQETQYF. In DNA form, the CDR3 reads TGCAGCGTTGAAGGGCGGGGGCCCCCCCAAGAGACCCAGTACTTC.

V is TRBV18 and J is TRBJ1-1; no clear D gene. The germline V and J ends were trimmed by 3 bases and 1 base, with 12 bases remaining between them. CDR1 and CDR2 from the germline V gene are KGHSH and LQKENI. The CDR3 length is 15 residues. DNA of the CDR3: TGTGCCAGCTCACCCTTCCGGGATGAGAACACTGAAGCTTTCTTT. The encoded protein is CASSPFRDENTEAFF.

V and J are TRBV7-8 and TRBJ2-1; D unclear. Trimming removed 5 bases from V and 11 bases from J, with 10 bases in between. CDR3 length: 11 residues. Per germline, CDR1 SGHVS and CDR2 FQNEAQ. CDR3 residues: CASSLELKQFF. The CDR3 DNA reads TGTGCCAGCAGCCTGGAACTAAAGCAGTTCTTC.

The chain joins TRBV19 to TRBJ1-5, with a possible D match to TRBD1 (6 bases). The germline gives CDR1 LNHDA, CDR2 SQIVND (reference sequence). This CDR3 is built from 13 residues. Trimming pared 5 bases from V and 7 bases from J, leaving 12 bases between. CDR3 DNA: TGTGCCAGTAGTCTGGCAGGGGCACAGCCCCAGCATTTT. This sequence encodes CASSLAGAQPQHF.

The V and J genes are TRBV5-1 and TRBJ2-7, with TRBD1 as a possible D gene (5 bases). Germline CDR1 and CDR2: SGHRS and YFSETQ. V gave up 1 base and J gave up 7 bases, with 15 bases separating them. The length of the CDR3 is 14 residues. The CDR3 nucleotides read TGCGCCAGCAGCTTGAGGGCCTGGCAGGGAGAGCAGTACTTC. Translated: CASSLRAWQGEQYF.

The V and J genes are TRBV27 and TRBJ2-1, with 10 bases that match TRBD2. In germline, CDR1 is MNHEY, CDR2 SMNVEV (reference sequence). Germline trimming cut 2 bases from V and 4 bases from J; bases unmatched to any gene: 5. The CDR3 extends over 16 amino acids. The CDR3 DNA reads as TGTGCCAGCAGTTTAACAGGACTAGCGGAGTACAATGAGCAGTTCTTC. This codes for CASSLTGLAEYNEQFF.

The chain uses TRBV7-2 and TRBJ2-3; 7 bases are shared with TRBD1. The CDR3 spans 16 residues. Germline V gene sequence: CDR1 SGHTA, CDR2 FQGNSA. Trimming took 3 bases from V and 0 from J; bases not matched to a gene: 6. The CDR3 DNA is TGTGCCAGCAGCTTTACCACAGGGGCCAGCACAGATACGCAGTATTTT. It codes for CASSFTTGASTDTQYF.

V is TRBV18 and J is TRBJ1-1, with a weak D call TRBD1 (6 bases). The CDR3 contains 13 residues. Per the germline V gene, CDR1 is KGHSH and CDR2 is LQKENI. V dropped 5 bases and J dropped 6 bases, with 13 bases sitting between them. DNA for the CDR3: TGTGCCAGCTCATCCACAGGGAATTCTGAAGCTTTCTTT. This codes for CASSSTGNSEAFF.

The chain employs TRBV18 and TRBJ2-7; 8 nucleotides align to TRBD1. CDR1 and CDR2 (germline): KGHSH, LQKENI. This CDR3 spans 15 amino acids. The ends lost 4 bases at V and 7 bases at J; junction bases unmatched: 12. The CDR3 nucleotides read TGTGCCAGCTCACTTAGAATGGACAGGGCGGAGGAGCAGTACTTC. Translated: CASSLRMDRAEEQYF.

The rearrangement links TRBV6-6 to TRBJ2-7; 8 bases agree with TRBD1. The CDR3 is 15 residues long. Trimming at V came to 5 bases and at J to 2 bases, leaving 8 bases not matched to a gene. Looked up from germline, CDR1 is MNHNY and CDR2 is SVGAGI (reference sequence). The CDR3 is CASSLFGTGPYEQYF. DNA for the CDR3: TGTGCCAGCAGTCTCTTCGGGACAGGCCCCTACGAGCAGTACTTC.

This chain links TRBV7-6 with TRBJ2-7; D is possibly TRBD1 (6 bases). The V end was cut by 5 bases, the J end by 1 base, with 12 bases between. CDR3 length equals 14 residues. Germline V gives CDR1 SGHVS, CDR2 FNYEAQ. Written as DNA, the CDR3 is TGTGCCAGCAGCCCGGGGACATTTTCCTACGAGCAGTACTTC. Protein product: CASSPGTFSYEQYF.

J is TRBJ1-4 and V is TRBV4-3; D is possibly TRBD1 (6 bases). Germline CDR1 reads LGHNA; CDR2 reads YSLEER. The CDR3 is made up of 16 amino acids. Between the trimmed V and J ends, which lost 5 bases and 0 bases, there was a span of 13 bases. The CDR3 DNA follows: TGCGCCAGCAGCGACAGGTCTCAAACAACTAATGAAAAACTGTTTTTT. Translating it yields CASSDRSQTTNEKLFF.

This clone showed up just a few times. V usage is TRBV2 and J usage is TRBJ2-3, with D maybe TRBD2 (5 bases). Trimming removed 6 bases from V and 4 bases from J, with 11 bases in between. The CDR3 sequence is 13 residues long. Germline V CDR1 and CDR2: SNHLY, FYNNEI. The CDR3 bases are TGTGCCAGCAGAAAACTAGTCTCAGATACGCAGTATTTT. Amino acid sequence: CASRKLVSDTQYF. Full variable domain (remainder filled in from reference TRBV2 and TRBJ2-3): EPEVTQTPSHQVTQMGQEVILRCVPISNHLYFYWYRQILGQKVEFLVSFYNNEISEKSEIFDDQFSVERPDGSNFTLKIRSTKLEDSAMYFCASRKLVSDTQYFGPGTRLTVL.

As to this clone: A read error may produce the germline difference seen at one junction end. The chain couples TRBV19 to TRBJ2-5, with unresolved D. The length of the CDR3 is 11 residues. Per the germline V gene, CDR1 is LNHDA and CDR2 is SQIVND (reference sequence). The CDR3 protein is CASSLEETQYF. The CDR3, as DNA: TGTGCCAGTAGTTTAGAGGAGACCCAGTACTTC.

The CDR3 region is CASSLLSADTQYF. CDR3 DNA: TGTGCCAGCAGCTTGCTTTCGGCGGATACGCAGTATTTT. The chain carries TRBV5-5 and TRBJ2-3; unclear D gene. Trimming stripped 1 base from V and 6 bases from J, with 9 bases between. This CDR3 is built from 13 residues. Germline CDR1 is SGHKS and CDR2 is YYEKEE (reference sequence).

This rearrangement joins TRBV5-1 to TRBJ2-7; D may be TRBD1 (6 bases). There are 11 residues in the CDR3. Germline V gene data show CDR1 as SGHRS and CDR2 as YFSETQ. Trimming stripped 7 bases from V and 6 bases from J, with 11 bases between. The CDR3 nucleotides read TGCGCCAGCTCGACAGGAGGCGAGCAGTACTTC. This sequence encodes CASSTGGEQYF.

V and J are TRBV5-1 and TRBJ2-1; D is perhaps TRBD2 (7 bases). Germline V lookup: CDR1 SGHRS, CDR2 YFSETQ. Deletions cut 7 bases from V and 4 bases from J, with 15 bases between. The CDR3 contains 14 residues. The CDR3 region is CASAWGGQYNEQFF. CDR3 DNA: TGCGCCAGCGCTTGGGGGGGCCAATACAATGAGCAGTTCTTC.

The V and J genes are TRBV6-6 and TRBJ2-3; no clear D. CDR1 and CDR2 (germline): MNHNY, SVGAGI (reference sequence). V lost 7 bases and J 2 bases, leaving 10 bases between the germline ends. This CDR3 has 13 amino acids. CDR3: CASNAEYTDTQYF. The DNA for the CDR3 is TGTGCCAGCAACGCGGAATACACAGATACGCAGTATTTT.

The J gene is TRBJ2-2, the V gene TRBV28, with TRBD1 matching 8 bases. The CDR3 has 16 residues. V dropped 4 bases and J dropped 2; count of bases not matched to a gene: 6. Germline V gene sequence: CDR1 MDHEN, CDR2 SYDVKM. CDR3 sequence: CASSSPGGPNTGELFF. CDR3 DNA: TGTGCCAGCAGTTCCCCAGGGGGCCCAAACACCGGGGAGCTGTTTTTT.